Each of the 17 T cell receptor beta chains below was sequenced from the same sample in a study of cytomegalovirus exposure and HLA in healthy donors. The PCR was carried out with 60 Vbeta primers and 13 Jbeta primers. Repertoires were generated with immunoSEQ multiplex PCR, while TCRdb's copy carries only in-frame clones and drops some. Seen here are about 200,000 clones, approximately 85% observed once, and the top ten hold 2% to 2.5%. The sequencing input was PBMCs. These receptors all stem from a woman aged 45 to 65 in good health and CMV-seronegative.

Only one count was recorded for this clone. This chain uses TRBV6-5 with TRBJ2-7, with D perhaps matching TRBD2 (6 bases). CDR1 is MNHEY and CDR2 is SVGAGI in the germline V gene. Trimming shortened V by 6 bases and J by 7 bases, and 19 bases separated the two germline ends. This CDR3 comprises 14 residues. CDR3 region: CASRRDFTLREQYF. CDR3 DNA sequence: TGTGCCAGCAGGCGGGACTTTACCTTGAGGGAGCAGTACTTC.

This clone has just one count. The V call is TRBV19, the J call TRBJ1-1, with TRBD1 matching over 7 bases. The J segment lost 5 bases and the V segment lost 10 bases, leaving 19 bases of the junction unmatched. The CDR3 consists of 16 residues. Germline V gene lookup returns CDR1 LNHDA and CDR2 SQIVND (reference sequence). CDR3 sequence reads: CATKPTGPFGSTEAFF. In nucleotides, the CDR3 is TGTGCCACTAAACCGACAGGGCCTTTCGGCTCGACTGAAGCTTTCTTT.

The chain couples TRBV28 to TRBJ2-7, with 9 nucleotides matching TRBD2. The CDR3 sequence is 15 residues long. V shed 4 bases and J 3 bases; nucleotides not matched to a gene: 7. The germline gives CDR1 MDHEN, CDR2 SYDVKM. The CDR3 loop is CASSYRTSVIYEQYF. The DNA of the CDR3 is TGTGCCAGCAGTTATCGGACTAGCGTGATCTACGAGCAGTACTTC. The full variable domain, with the rest looked up from reference TRBV28 and TRBJ2-7, is DVKVTQSSRYLVKRTGEKVFLECVQDMDHENMFWYRQDPGLGLRLIYFSYDVKMKEKGDIPEGYSVSREKKERFSLILESASTNQTSMYLCASSYRTSVIYEQYFGPGTRLTVT.

The V gene is TRBV14, the J gene TRBJ2-7; 11 bases map to TRBD1. The CDR3 length is 14 residues. The V segment lost 6 bases and the J segment 4 bases; nucleotides outside the gene matches: 5. CDR1 and CDR2 (germline): SGHDN, FVKESK. The chain's CDR3 is CASRRTGGGYEQYF. As DNA, the CDR3 is TGTGCCAGCAGGCGGACAGGGGGCGGTTACGAGCAGTACTTC.

The chain is built from TRBV19 and TRBJ2-7; 9 nucleotides agree with TRBD2. After removal of 6 bases from V and 2 bases from J, the junction contained 8 bases not matched to a gene. The CDR3 loop spans 15 amino acids. CDR1 is LNHDA and CDR2 is SQIVND in the germline V gene (reference sequence). The CDR3: CASRPTSGGTYEQYF. The CDR3 bases are TGTGCCAGTAGACCGACTAGCGGTGGGACCTACGAGCAGTACTTC. Together with reference TRBV19 and TRBJ2-7, the CDR3 gives the full variable domain: DGGITQSPKYLFRKEGQNVTLSCEQNLNHDAMYWYRQDPGQGLRLIYYSQIVNDFQKGDIAEGYSVSREKKESFPLTVTSAQKNPTAFYLCASRPTSGGTYEQYFGPGTRLTVT.

The rearrangement uses TRBV5-4 and TRBJ2-7; 8 bases are shared with TRBD1. The V gene's germline CDR1 is SGHNT and CDR2 YYREEE (reference sequence). V trimming: 4 bases; J trimming: 1 base; junction bases outside the gene matches: 10. This CDR3 comprises 16 residues. The CDR3 is CASSDDQGAPSYEQYF. The CDR3, as DNA: TGTGCCAGCAGCGACGACCAGGGGGCTCCTTCCTACGAGCAGTACTTC.

This clone was counted once. The gene calls are TRBV11-2 and TRBJ2-2; D possibly corresponds to TRBD1 (5 bases). Germline loops: CDR1 SGHAT, CDR2 FQNNGV. This CDR3 is built from 14 residues. V lost 4 bases to trimming and J lost 7 bases, with 13 bases between them. The CDR3 DNA reads TGTGCCAGCAGCTCGACCCGTGGACACGGGGAGCTGTTTTTT. Protein: CASSSTRGHGELFF.

This clone was seen just once. The chain recombines TRBV27 with TRBJ2-3; TRBD1 matches at 8 bases. Trimming took 8 bases from V and 2 from J; bases not matched to a gene: 9. This CDR3 is built from 15 residues. Germline V lookup: CDR1 MNHEY, CDR2 SMNVEV (reference sequence). The CDR3 DNA follows: TGTGCCAGCGCTTTGGACAGGGCCCCCACAGATACGCAGTATTTT. This translates into CASALDRAPTDTQYF.

This chain links TRBV6-5 with TRBJ2-1; tentatively, D is TRBD1 (6 bases). CDR1 and CDR2 from the germline V gene are MNHEY and SVGAGI. The CDR3 length is 13 residues. The V end lost 8 bases, the J end lost 4 bases, and 12 bases lay between the germline ends. The CDR3 here is CASGQSSYNEQFF. In DNA form, the CDR3 reads TGTGCCAGCGGACAGTCTTCATACAATGAGCAGTTCTTC.

The chain carries TRBV30 and TRBJ1-5, with 7 nucleotides matching TRBD1. V dropped 0 bases and J dropped 6; count of bases not matched to a gene: 2. Germline assignment: CDR1 GTSNPN and CDR2 SVGIG (reference sequence). This CDR3 is 13 amino acids long. In DNA form, the CDR3 reads TGTGCCTGGAGTGTACAGGGGAGTCAGCCCCAGCATTTT. Amino acids: CAWSVQGSQPQHF.

This clone was counted only a few times. The chain uses TRBV19 and TRBJ1-6; TRBD1 aligns across 7 bases. The V gene end was trimmed by 2 bases and the J gene end by 10 bases; junction bases not matched to a gene: 8. This CDR3 comprises 15 residues. The germline V gene encodes CDR1 LNHDA and CDR2 SQIVND (reference sequence). CDR3 nucleotides: TGTGCCAGTAGTATACAAGAGGGGGCAGGATCACCCCTCCACTTT. This encodes CASSIQEGAGSPLHF.

There are many counts of this clone. The rearrangement uses TRBV28 and TRBJ1-1; 8 bases match TRBD1. Germline CDR1 MDHEN, CDR2 SYDVKM. The CDR3 extends over 13 amino acids. The V gene end was trimmed by 5 bases and the J gene end by 4 bases; junction bases not matched to a gene: 3. The CDR3 reads CASSRDRPTEAFF. CDR3 nucleotide sequence: TGTGCCAGCAGTCGGGACAGGCCCACTGAAGCTTTCTTT.

The rearrangement uses TRBV4-2 and TRBJ2-2; D is ambiguous. This CDR3 is 16 amino acids long. V was pared by 0 bases and J by 8 bases, with 16 bases between. Germline V lookup: CDR1 LGHNA, CDR2 YNFKEQ. CDR3 residues: CASSQEVRAGTGELFF. CDR3 sequence (DNA): TGTGCCAGCAGCCAAGAAGTCCGCGCTGGTACTGGGGAGCTGTTTTTT.

The chain couples TRBV28 to TRBJ1-4; possibly TRBD1 for D (6 bases). V dropped 4 bases and J dropped 0 bases, with 9 bases sitting between them. CDR1 is MDHEN and CDR2 is SYDVKM in the germline V gene. This CDR3 is built from 15 residues. CDR3 nucleotide sequence: TGTGCCAGCAGTTCCTGGACAGCAACTAATGAAAAACTGTTTTTT. Its protein is CASSSWTATNEKLFF.

The CDR3 loop reads CASSTGVSGNTIYF. CDR3 in DNA: TGTGCCAGCTCAACAGGGGTCTCTGGAAACACCATATATTTT. The chain is built from TRBV18 and TRBJ1-3; 7 bases line up with TRBD1. The length of the CDR3 is 14 residues. Unmatched junction bases numbered 1, after V lost 5 bases and J lost 0 bases. CDR1 KGHSH and CDR2 LQKENI come from the germline V gene.

The chain recombines TRBV5-1 with TRBJ2-7; 8 bases fit TRBD1. The CDR3 totals 14 residues. Germline V lookup: CDR1 SGHRS, CDR2 YFSETQ. Germline trimming cut 1 base from V and 4 bases from J; bases unmatched to any gene: 4. CDR3 in DNA: TGCGCCAGCAGCTTGTCAGGGGGCGCGTACGAGCAGTACTTC. The encoded protein is CASSLSGGAYEQYF.

The rearrangement links TRBV6-6 to TRBJ1-2, with D maybe TRBD1 (6 bases). The CDR3 contains 12 residues. Trimming shortened V by 7 bases and J by 2 bases, and 8 bases separated the two germline ends. Per the germline V gene, CDR1 is MNHNY and CDR2 is SVGAGI (reference sequence). The CDR3 DNA is TGTGCCAGCAAGGGGGACAACTATGGCTACACCTTC. Translated: CASKGDNYGYTF.